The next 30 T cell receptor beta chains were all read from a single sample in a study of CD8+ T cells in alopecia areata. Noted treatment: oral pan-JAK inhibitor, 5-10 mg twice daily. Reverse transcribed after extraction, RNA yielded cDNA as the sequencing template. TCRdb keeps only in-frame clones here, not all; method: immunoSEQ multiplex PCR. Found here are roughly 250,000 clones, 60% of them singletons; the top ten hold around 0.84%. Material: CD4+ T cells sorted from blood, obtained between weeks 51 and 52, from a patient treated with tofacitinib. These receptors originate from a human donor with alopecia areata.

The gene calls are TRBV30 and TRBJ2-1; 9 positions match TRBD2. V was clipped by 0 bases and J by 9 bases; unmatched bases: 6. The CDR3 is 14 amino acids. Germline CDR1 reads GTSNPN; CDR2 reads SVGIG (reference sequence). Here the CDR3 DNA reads TGTGCCTGGAGTGTGCTAGCGGGGCTGGGTGAGCAGTTCTTC. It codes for CAWSVLAGLGEQFF.

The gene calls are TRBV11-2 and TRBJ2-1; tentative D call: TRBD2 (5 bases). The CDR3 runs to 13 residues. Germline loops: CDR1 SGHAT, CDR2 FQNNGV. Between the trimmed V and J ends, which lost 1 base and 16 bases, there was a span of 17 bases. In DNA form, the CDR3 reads TGTGCCAGCAGCTTAGTCGTAGCCCGGGGTGGATTCTTC. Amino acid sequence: CASSLVVARGGFF.

The CDR3 sequence is CSVEKVRGNEQFF. Written as DNA, the CDR3 is TGCAGCGTTGAGAAGGTTAGGGGGAATGAGCAGTTCTTC. The chain uses TRBV29-1 and TRBJ2-1; maybe TRBD1 (6 bases). Germline CDR1 reads SQVTM; CDR2 reads ANQGSEA. CDR3 length equals 13 residues. The V gene lost 3 bases and the J gene lost 7 bases, with 13 bases spanning the gap.

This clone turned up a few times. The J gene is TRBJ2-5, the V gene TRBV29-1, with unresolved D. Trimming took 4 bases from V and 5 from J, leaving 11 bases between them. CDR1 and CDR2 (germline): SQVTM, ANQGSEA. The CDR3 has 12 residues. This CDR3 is CSVGRMSETQYF. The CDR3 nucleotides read TGCAGCGTTGGACGGATGTCGGAGACCCAGTACTTC.

The CDR3 DNA follows: TGCGCCAGCAGCTTGTTGGCAGGGCTCAATGAGCAGTTCTTC. Translation gives CASSLLAGLNEQFF. The chain recombines TRBV5-1 with TRBJ2-1; D perhaps matches TRBD1 (5 bases). Trimming shortened V by 1 base and J by 6 bases, and 11 bases separated the two germline ends. Per the germline V gene, CDR1 is SGHRS and CDR2 is YFSETQ. This CDR3 region has 14 residues.

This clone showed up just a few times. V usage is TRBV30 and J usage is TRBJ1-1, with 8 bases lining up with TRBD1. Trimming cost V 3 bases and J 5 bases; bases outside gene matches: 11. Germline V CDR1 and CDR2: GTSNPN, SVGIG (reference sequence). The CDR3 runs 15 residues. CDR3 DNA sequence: TGTGCCTGGAGCCCCCCAGACAGGGGTAGGACTGAAGCTTTCTTT. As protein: CAWSPPDRGRTEAFF.

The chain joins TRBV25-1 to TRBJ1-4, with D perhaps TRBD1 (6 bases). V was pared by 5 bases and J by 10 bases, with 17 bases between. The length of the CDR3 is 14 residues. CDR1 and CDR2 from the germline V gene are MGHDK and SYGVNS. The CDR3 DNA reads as TGTGCCAGCAGTCCTCTGGGGGCCCAGGGAAAACTGTTTTTT. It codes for CASSPLGAQGKLFF.

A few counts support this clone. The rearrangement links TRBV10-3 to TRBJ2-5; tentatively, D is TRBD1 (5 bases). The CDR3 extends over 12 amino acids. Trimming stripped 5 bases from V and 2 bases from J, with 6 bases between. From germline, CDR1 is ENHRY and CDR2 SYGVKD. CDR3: CAISRGQETQYF. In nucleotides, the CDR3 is TGTGCCATCAGTAGGGGACAAGAGACCCAGTACTTC.

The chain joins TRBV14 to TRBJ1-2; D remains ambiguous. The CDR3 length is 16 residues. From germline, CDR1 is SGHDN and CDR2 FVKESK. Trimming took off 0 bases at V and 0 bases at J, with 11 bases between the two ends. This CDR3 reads CASSQDWAGANYGYTF. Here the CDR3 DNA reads TGTGCCAGCAGCCAAGATTGGGCAGGAGCTAACTATGGCTACACCTTC.

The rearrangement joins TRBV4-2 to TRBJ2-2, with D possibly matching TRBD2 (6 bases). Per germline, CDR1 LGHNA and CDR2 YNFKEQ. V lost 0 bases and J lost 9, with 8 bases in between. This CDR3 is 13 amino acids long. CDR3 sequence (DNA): TGTGCCAGCAGCCAAGATGGGGGGAGGGAGCTGTTTTTT. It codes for CASSQDGGRELFF.

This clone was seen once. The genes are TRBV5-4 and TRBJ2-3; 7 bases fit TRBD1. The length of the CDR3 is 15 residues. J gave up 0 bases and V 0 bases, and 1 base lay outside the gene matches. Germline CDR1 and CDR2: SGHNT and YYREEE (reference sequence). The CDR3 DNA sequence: TGTGCCAGCAGCTTGGACAGGGGAAGCACAGATACGCAGTATTTT. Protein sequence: CASSLDRGSTDTQYF. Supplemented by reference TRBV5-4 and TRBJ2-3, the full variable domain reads ETGVTQSPTHLIKTRGQQVTLRCSSQSGHNTVSWYQQALGQGPQFIFQYYREEENGRGNFPPRFSGLQFPNYSSELNVNALELDDSALYLCASSLDRGSTDTQYFGPGTRLTVL.

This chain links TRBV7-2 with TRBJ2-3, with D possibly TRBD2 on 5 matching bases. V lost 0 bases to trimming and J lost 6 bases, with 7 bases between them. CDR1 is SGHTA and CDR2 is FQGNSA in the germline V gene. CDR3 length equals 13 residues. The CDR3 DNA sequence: TGTGCCAGCAGCTTAGCGTCGGGGGATACGCAGTATTTT. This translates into CASSLASGDTQYF.

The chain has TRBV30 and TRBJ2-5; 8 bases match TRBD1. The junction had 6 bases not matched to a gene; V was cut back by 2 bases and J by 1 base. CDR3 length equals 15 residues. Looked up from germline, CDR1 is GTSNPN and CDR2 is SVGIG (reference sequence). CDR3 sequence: CAWSRVRGPQETQYF. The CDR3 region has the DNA TGTGCCTGGAGTCGAGTCAGGGGGCCCCAAGAGACCCAGTACTTC.

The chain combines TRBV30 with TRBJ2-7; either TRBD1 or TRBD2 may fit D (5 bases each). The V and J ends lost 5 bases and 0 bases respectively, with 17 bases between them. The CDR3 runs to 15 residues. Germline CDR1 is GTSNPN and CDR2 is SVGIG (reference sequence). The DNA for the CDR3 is TGTGCCTGGTCACCCGGGACGGGGAGCTCCTACGAGCAGTACTTC. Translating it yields CAWSPGTGSSYEQYF.

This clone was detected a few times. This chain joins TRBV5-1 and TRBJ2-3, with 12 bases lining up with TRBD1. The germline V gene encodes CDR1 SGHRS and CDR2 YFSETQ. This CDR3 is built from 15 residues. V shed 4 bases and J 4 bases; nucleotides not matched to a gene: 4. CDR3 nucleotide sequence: TGCGCCAGCAGCGCGGGACAGGGGGCGGCAGATACGCAGTATTTT. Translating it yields CASSAGQGAADTQYF.

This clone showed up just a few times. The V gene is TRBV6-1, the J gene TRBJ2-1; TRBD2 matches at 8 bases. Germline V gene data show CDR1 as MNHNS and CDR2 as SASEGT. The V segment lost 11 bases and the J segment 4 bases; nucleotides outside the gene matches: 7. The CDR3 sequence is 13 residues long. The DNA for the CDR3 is TGTGCCGGGGGACTAGATGCTTACAATGAGCAGTTCTTC. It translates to CAGGLDAYNEQFF.

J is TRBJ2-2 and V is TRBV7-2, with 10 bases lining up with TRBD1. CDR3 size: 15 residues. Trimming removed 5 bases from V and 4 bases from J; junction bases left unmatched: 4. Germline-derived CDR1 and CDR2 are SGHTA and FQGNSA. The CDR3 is CASSPGQGLTGELFF. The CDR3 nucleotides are TGTGCCAGCAGCCCGGGACAGGGGCTCACCGGGGAGCTGTTTTTT.

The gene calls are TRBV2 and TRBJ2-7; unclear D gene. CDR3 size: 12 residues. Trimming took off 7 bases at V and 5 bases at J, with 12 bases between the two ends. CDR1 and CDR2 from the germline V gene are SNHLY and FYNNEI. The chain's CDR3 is CASKVGFDEQYF. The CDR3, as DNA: TGTGCCAGCAAAGTGGGCTTCGACGAGCAGTACTTC.

CDR3: CASIQTRARETQYF. DNA for the CDR3: TGTGCCAGCATCCAAACCCGGGCTAGGGAGACCCAGTACTTC. This chain uses TRBV7-2 with TRBJ2-5; D ambiguous. Per germline, CDR1 SGHTA and CDR2 FQGNSA. V was clipped by 7 bases and J by 5 bases, with 17 bases between them. CDR3 size: 14 residues.

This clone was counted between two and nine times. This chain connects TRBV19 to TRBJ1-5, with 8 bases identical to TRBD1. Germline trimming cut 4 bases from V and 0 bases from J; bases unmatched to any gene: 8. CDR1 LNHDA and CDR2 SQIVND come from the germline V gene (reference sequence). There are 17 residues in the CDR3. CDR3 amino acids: CASSTRGQVNSNQPQHF. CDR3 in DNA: TGTGCCAGTAGTACCCGGGGACAGGTAAATAGCAATCAGCCCCAGCATTTT.

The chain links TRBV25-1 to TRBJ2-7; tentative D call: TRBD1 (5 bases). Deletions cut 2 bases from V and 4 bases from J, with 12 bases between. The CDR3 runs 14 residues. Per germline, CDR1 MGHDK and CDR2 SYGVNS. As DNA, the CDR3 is TGTGCCAGCAGTGAAAACAGGCCTGGGTACGAGCAGTACTTC. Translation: CASSENRPGYEQYF.

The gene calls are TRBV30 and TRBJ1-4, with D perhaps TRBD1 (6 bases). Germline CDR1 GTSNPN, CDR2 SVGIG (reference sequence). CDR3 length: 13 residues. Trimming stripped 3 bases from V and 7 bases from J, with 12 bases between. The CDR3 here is CAWSTGRREKLFF. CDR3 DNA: TGTGCCTGGAGCACAGGGCGACGTGAAAAACTGTTTTTT. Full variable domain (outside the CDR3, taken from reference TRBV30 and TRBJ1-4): SQTIHQWPATLVQPVGSPLSLECTVEGTSNPNLYWYRQAAGRGLQLLFYSVGIGQISSEVPQNLSASRPQDRQFILSSKKLLLSDSGFYLCAWSTGRREKLFFGSGTQLSVL.

DNA for the CDR3: TGCGCCAGCAGCTTGGAAGCCACAGTAGGCAGCACAGATACGCAGTATTTT. It specifies CASSLEATVGSTDTQYF. The J gene is TRBJ2-3, the V gene TRBV5-1; the D is unclear. The CDR3 loop spans 17 amino acids. Germline V gene data show CDR1 as SGHRS and CDR2 as YFSETQ. V was shortened by 0 bases and J by 0 bases, with 14 bases between the two germline ends.

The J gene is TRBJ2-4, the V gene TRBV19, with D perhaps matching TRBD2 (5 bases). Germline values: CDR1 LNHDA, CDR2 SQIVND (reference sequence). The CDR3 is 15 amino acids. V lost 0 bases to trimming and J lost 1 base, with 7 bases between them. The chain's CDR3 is CASSIEGLAKNIQYF. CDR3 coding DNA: TGTGCCAGTAGTATAGAAGGACTCGCCAAAAACATTCAGTACTTC.

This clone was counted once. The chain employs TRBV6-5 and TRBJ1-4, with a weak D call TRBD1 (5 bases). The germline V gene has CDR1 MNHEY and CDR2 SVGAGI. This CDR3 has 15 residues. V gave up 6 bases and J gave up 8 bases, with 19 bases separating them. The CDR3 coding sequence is TGTGCCAGCAGCCACTCCCTCGCCCGGGGGGAAAAACTGTTTTTT. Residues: CASSHSLARGEKLFF.

The DNA for the CDR3 is TGTGCCAGCAGCGGACCTCGCAATACGCAGTATTTT. Translated, it gives CASSGPRNTQYF. The rearrangement uses TRBV9 and TRBJ2-3; D is ambiguous. The length of the CDR3 is 12 residues. Trimming stripped 3 bases from V and 7 bases from J, with 9 bases between. Germline V gene sequence: CDR1 SGDLS, CDR2 YYNGEE.

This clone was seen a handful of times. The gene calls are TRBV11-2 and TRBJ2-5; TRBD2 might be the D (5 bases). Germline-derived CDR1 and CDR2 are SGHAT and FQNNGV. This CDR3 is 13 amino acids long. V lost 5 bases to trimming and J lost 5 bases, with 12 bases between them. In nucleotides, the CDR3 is TGTGCCAGCAGCGGGAGACTCGGGGAGACCCAGTACTTC. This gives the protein CASSGRLGETQYF.

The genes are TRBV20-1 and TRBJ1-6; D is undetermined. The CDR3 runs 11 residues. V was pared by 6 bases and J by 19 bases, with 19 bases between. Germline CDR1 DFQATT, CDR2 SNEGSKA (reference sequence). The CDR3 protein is CSAPDGYSRHF. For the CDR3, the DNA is TGCAGTGCCCCGGACGGCTACTCTCGGCACTTT.

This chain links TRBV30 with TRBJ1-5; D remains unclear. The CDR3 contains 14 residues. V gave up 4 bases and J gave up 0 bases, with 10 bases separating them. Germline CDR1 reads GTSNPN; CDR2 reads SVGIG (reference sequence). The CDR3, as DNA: TGTGCCTGGAAGGTCCGGTATAGCAATCAGCCCCAGCATTTT. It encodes CAWKVRYSNQPQHF.

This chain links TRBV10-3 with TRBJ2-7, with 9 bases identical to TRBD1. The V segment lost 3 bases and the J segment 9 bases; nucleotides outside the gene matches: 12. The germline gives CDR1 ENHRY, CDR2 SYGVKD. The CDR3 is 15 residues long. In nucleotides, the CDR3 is TGTGCCATCAGTGACCCCAGGACAGGGGACACCTGGCAGTACTTC. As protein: CAISDPRTGDTWQYF.